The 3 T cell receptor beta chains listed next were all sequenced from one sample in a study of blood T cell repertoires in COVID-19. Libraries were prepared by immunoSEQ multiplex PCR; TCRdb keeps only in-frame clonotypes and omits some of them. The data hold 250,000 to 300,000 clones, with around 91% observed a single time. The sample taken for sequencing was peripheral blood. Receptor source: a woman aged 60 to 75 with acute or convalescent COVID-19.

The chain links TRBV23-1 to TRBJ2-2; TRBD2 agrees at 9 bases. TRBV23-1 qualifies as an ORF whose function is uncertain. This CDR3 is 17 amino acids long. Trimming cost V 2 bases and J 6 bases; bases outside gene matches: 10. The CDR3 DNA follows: TGCGCCAGCAGTCAACTCGGGACTAGCCGAGTGGCCGGGGAGCTGTTTTTT. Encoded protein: CASSQLGTSRVAGELFF.

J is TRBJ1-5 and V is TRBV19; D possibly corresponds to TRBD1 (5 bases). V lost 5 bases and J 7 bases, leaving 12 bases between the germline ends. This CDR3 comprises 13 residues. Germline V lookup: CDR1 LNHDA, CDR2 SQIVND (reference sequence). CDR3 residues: CASSSQGGQPQHF. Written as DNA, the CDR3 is TGTGCCAGTAGTTCCCAGGGTGGACAGCCCCAGCATTTT.

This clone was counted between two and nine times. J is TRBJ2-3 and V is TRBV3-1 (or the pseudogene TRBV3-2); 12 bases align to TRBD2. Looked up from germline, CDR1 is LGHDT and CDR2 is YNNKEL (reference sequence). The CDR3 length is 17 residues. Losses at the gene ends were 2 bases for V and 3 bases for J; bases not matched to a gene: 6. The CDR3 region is CASSQFRTSGTTDTQYF. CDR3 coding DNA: TGTGCCAGCAGCCAATTTCGGACTAGCGGGACAACAGATACGCAGTATTTT.